One sample yielded the 19 T cell receptor beta chains listed below, sequenced in a study of T cells in Graves' hyperthyroidism and ophthalmopathy. The source material, RNA transcripts, was used to amplify TCR beta CDR3 regions. RT-PCR in the first round (using the HTBI primer set) targeted the TCR CDR3. TCRdb used MiXCR to reprocess the multiplex PCR reads, holding one entry per CDR3 protein. The profile shows some 580,000 distinct CDR3 sequences, roughly a sixth of them singletons. Sequenced material: blood. All receptors derive from a woman between 40 and 50 years old with Graves' ophthalmopathy.

This clonotype was observed many times. The chain carries TRBV11-2 and TRBJ1-1; D uncertain. Looked up from germline, CDR1 is SGHAT and CDR2 is FQNNGV. Trimming shortened V by 5 bases and J by 0 bases, and 7 bases separated the two germline ends. CDR3 length equals 13 residues. The CDR3 loop is CASSLHVNTEAFF. The DNA for the CDR3 is TGTGCCAGCAGCCTACACGTGAACACTGAAGCTTTCTTT.

For the CDR3, the DNA is TGTGCCAGCAGCGTGCGACTAGCGGGAGGGGGGCATGAGCAGTTCTTC. Protein: CASSVRLAGGGHEQFF. The chain links TRBV9 to TRBJ2-1, with 14 bases lining up with TRBD2. Germline lookup yields CDR1 SGDLS and CDR2 YYNGEE. The V segment lost 2 bases and the J segment 8 bases; nucleotides outside the gene matches: 6. The CDR3 runs 16 residues.

This clonotype has at least ten counts. The chain has TRBV7-3 and TRBJ2-3, with a tentative D call TRBD2 (7 bases). The CDR3 consists of 15 residues. The V and J ends lost 5 bases and 4 bases respectively, with 16 bases between them. The germline CDR1 and CDR2 sequences are SGHTA and FQGTGA. The CDR3 nucleotides read TGTGCCAGCAGCCGACTGGGGGGGCCATCAGATACGCAGTATTTT. Protein product: CASSRLGGPSDTQYF.

This clonotype was counted at least ten times. V and J are TRBV6-1 and TRBJ1-1; D unclear. The CDR3 extends over 14 amino acids. CDR1 is MNHNS, CDR2 SASEGT, per germline. The V end was cut by 2 bases, the J end by 2 bases, with 9 bases between. The CDR3: CASSEKETNTEAFF. The CDR3 DNA sequence: TGTGCCAGCAGTGAAAAGGAGACCAACACTGAAGCTTTCTTT.

In this sample, this clonotype turned up many times. V gene TRBV19 combines with J gene TRBJ1-1; 8 nucleotides match TRBD1. The CDR3 runs 15 residues. CDR1 and CDR2 (germline): LNHDA, SQIVND (reference sequence). Unmatched junction bases numbered 10, after V lost 9 bases and J lost 1 base. The CDR3 here is CASHQGQGANTEAFF. The DNA for the CDR3 is TGTGCCAGCCACCAGGGGCAGGGGGCGAACACTGAAGCTTTCTTT.

This clonotype was counted ten times or more. This chain joins TRBV18 and TRBJ1-1; TRBD1 is a possible D gene (5 bases). Germline-derived CDR1 and CDR2 are KGHSH and LQKENI. The germline V and J ends were trimmed by 8 bases and 1 base, with 11 bases remaining between them. This CDR3 contains 13 residues. This CDR3 reads CASSPTENTEAFF. As DNA, the CDR3 is TGTGCCAGCAGTCCGACAGAGAACACTGAAGCTTTCTTT.

This clonotype came up many times. The chain carries TRBV11-3 and TRBJ2-3; D is unclear. Trimming left V 2 bases short and J 9 bases short, with 12 bases between. Per germline, CDR1 SGHNT and CDR2 YENEEA. The CDR3 is made up of 13 amino acids. For the CDR3, the DNA is TGTGCCAGCAGCTTAAACCGCTACGACACGCAGTATTTT. This sequence encodes CASSLNRYDTQYF. Complete variable domain (other parts from reference TRBV11-3 and TRBJ2-3): EAGVVQSPRYKIIEKKQPVAFWCNPISGHNTLYWYLQNLGQGPELLIRYENEEAVDDSQLPKDRFSAERLKGVDSTLKIQPAELGDSAVYLCASSLNRYDTQYFGPGTRLTVL.

This clonotype was observed a few times. The V call is TRBV27, the J call TRBJ2-3; no clear D gene. This CDR3 has 15 amino acids. V lost 3 bases, J lost 2 bases, and 12 bases lay in between. Germline V gene lookup returns CDR1 MNHEY and CDR2 SMNVEV (reference sequence). The CDR3 loop reads CASSFVSPYTDTQYF. CDR3 coding DNA: TGTGCCAGCAGTTTCGTTTCGCCCTACACAGATACGCAGTATTTT.

This clonotype came up a few times. This chain uses TRBV29-1 with TRBJ2-7, with 10 bases that match TRBD1. Germline V gene sequence: CDR1 SQVTM, CDR2 ANQGSEA. The CDR3 contains 12 residues. V shed 2 bases, J shed 9 bases, and the junction held 4 bases outside the gene matches. As DNA, the CDR3 is TGCAGCGTTGAAAGGGACAGGGGAGTGCAGTACTTC. Protein product: CSVERDRGVQYF.

This clonotype occurred a few times. This chain joins TRBV12-3 or TRBV12-4 and TRBJ1-2, with D unresolved. V gave up 9 bases and J gave up 5 bases, with 16 bases separating them. This CDR3 spans 13 amino acids. The DNA of the CDR3 is TGTGCCAGTACCCTTGGCAGTCCTTATGGCTACACCTTC. Residues: CASTLGSPYGYTF.

This clonotype has a count of ten or more. The chain combines TRBV5-1 with TRBJ1-1; no definite D call. The CDR3 has 14 residues. Deletions cut 5 bases from V and 0 bases from J, with 11 bases between. Germline-derived CDR1 and CDR2 are SGHRS and YFSETQ. The CDR3 is CASRRMTMNTEAFF. CDR3 nucleotides: TGCGCCAGCAGACGGATGACCATGAACACTGAAGCTTTCTTT.

The sample holds one count of this clonotype. The chain has TRBV10-3 and TRBJ2-7; D tentatively fits TRBD1 or TRBD2 (6 bases each). In germline, CDR1 is ENHRY, CDR2 SYGVKD. This CDR3 is 13 amino acids long. V was pared by 4 bases and J by 5 bases, with 12 bases between. The CDR3, as DNA: TGTGCCATCAGTGGAAACAGGGAGGACGAGCAGTACTTC. Residues: CAISGNREDEQYF.

In its sample, this clonotype was seen many times. This chain connects TRBV24-1 to TRBJ1-5; 10 bases align to TRBD1. J was trimmed by 4 bases and V by 3 bases; bases with no gene match: 5. CDR3 length: 16 residues. Germline values: CDR1 KGHDR, CDR2 SFDVKD. This chain's CDR3 is CATSDGDRGYNQPQHF. In DNA form, the CDR3 reads TGTGCCACCAGTGATGGGGACAGGGGTTATAATCAGCCCCAGCATTTT.

This clonotype was counted between two and nine times. This sequence joins TRBV10-2 and TRBJ1-6; D is unresolved. The CDR3 has 15 amino acids. Germline CDR1 is WSHSY and CDR2 is SAAADI. V lost 4 bases, J lost 8 bases, and 15 bases lay in between. The CDR3, as DNA: TGCGCCAGCAGTGCCATGCGGGGTATTCATTCACCCCTCCACTTT. Translation: CASSAMRGIHSPLHF.

CDR3 DNA sequence: TGTGCCAGCAGCCAAGTCGCGGGGCTTGTCACAGATACGCAGTATTTT. Amino acid sequence: CASSQVAGLVTDTQYF. The chain joins TRBV14 to TRBJ2-3; weak D call: TRBD2 (6 bases). The CDR3 is 16 amino acids. Germline V CDR1 and CDR2: SGHDN, FVKESK. V was cut by 1 base and J by 2 bases, with 13 bases left in between.

This clonotype showed up just a few times. This rearrangement joins TRBV5-1 to TRBJ2-5, with TRBD2 identical over 8 bases. This CDR3 region has 15 residues. Germline V CDR1 and CDR2: SGHRS, YFSETQ. The V gene end was trimmed by 4 bases and the J gene end by 2 bases; junction bases not matched to a gene: 7. For the CDR3, the DNA is TGCGCCAGCAGCAACGGGGGGGGCGGACAAGAGACCCAGTACTTC. This encodes CASSNGGGGQETQYF.

V gene TRBV10-3 combines with J gene TRBJ2-7, with 10 bases matching TRBD2. The V segment lost 4 bases and the J segment 5 bases; nucleotides outside the gene matches: 8. The CDR3 loop spans 15 amino acids. Germline V gene lookup returns CDR1 ENHRY and CDR2 SYGVKD. In DNA, the CDR3 is TGTGCCATCAGTGTATCCCTAGCGGGAGAAGACGAGCAGTACTTC. It is translated as CAISVSLAGEDEQYF.

This clonotype appeared many times. The chain combines TRBV18 with TRBJ2-1; 7 bases map to TRBD2. Germline V lookup: CDR1 KGHSH, CDR2 LQKENI. CDR3 length: 13 amino acids. Losses at the gene ends were 6 bases for V and 8 bases for J; bases not matched to a gene: 7. This CDR3 is CASSPYTSDEQFF. The DNA for the CDR3 is TGTGCCAGCTCCCCCTACACTAGCGATGAGCAGTTCTTC.

The V gene is TRBV3-1, the J gene TRBJ1-6, with D perhaps matching TRBD1 (6 bases). V was trimmed by 6 bases and J by 6 bases, leaving 12 bases between them. The CDR3 runs 14 residues. From germline, CDR1 is LGHDT and CDR2 YNNKEL (reference sequence). The CDR3 DNA reads as TGTGCCAGCAGACAGGGACACTCTAATTCACCCCTCCACTTT. Residues: CASRQGHSNSPLHF.